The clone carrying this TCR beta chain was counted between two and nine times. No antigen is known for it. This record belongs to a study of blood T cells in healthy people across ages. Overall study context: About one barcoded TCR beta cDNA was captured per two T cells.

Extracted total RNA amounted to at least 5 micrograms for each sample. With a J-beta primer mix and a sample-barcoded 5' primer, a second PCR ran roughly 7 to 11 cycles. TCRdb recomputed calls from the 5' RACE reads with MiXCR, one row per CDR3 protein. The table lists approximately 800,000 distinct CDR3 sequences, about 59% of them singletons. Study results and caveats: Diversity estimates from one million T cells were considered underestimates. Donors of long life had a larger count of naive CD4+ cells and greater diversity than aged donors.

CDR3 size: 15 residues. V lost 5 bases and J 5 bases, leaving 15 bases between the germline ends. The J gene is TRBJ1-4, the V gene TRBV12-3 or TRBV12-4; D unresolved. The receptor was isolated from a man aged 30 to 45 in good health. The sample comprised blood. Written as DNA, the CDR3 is TGTGCCAGCAGTCCCACCCGAGGAACCAATGAAAAACTGTTTTTT. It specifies CASSPTRGTNEKLFF.